These T cell receptor beta chains were read from a single sample in a study of blood T cell repertoires in COVID-19. Measured with immunoSEQ multiplex PCR; TCRdb has only the in-frame clones, and not every one. The profile shows about 240,000 clones, roughly nine tenths of them singletons. The sample consisted of peripheral blood. All receptors derive from a woman aged 45-65 years with COVID-19, enrolled during active disease. CDR3s include the opening cysteine and the closing phenylalanine or tryptophan. The D gene is left open where the match is weak. Clone size is shown for a subset of rows, as once, few, many or a class of expanded clone.

.	TRBV10-1	.	TRBJ1-5	TGCGCCAGCAGTGCTTGGGGGCCACAGCCCCAGCATTTT	CASSAWGPQPQHF
TRBD1	TRBV11-2	.	TRBJ1-1	TGTGCCAGCAAAGGGACAGTGAACACTGAAGCTTTCTTT	CASKGTVNTEAFF
.	TRBV2	.	TRBJ2-6	TGTGCCAGCAGCATAGATTCTGGGGCCAACGTCCTGACTTTC	CASSIDSGANVLTF
.	TRBV27	.	TRBJ2-4	TGTGCCAGCAGTCGATGGACAGAACCAGGCATTCAGTACTTC	CASSRWTEPGIQYF
TRBD1	TRBV19	.	TRBJ1-2	TGTGCCAGTAGAGGGCAGGGGGGACATGGCTACACCTTC	CASRGQGGHGYTF
.	TRBV5-6	.	TRBJ1-6	TGTGCCAGCAGCTTGATGTCGAGGGATTCACCCCTCCACTTT	CASSLMSRDSPLHF
TRBD2	TRBV29-1	.	TRBJ2-1	TGCAGCGGCCGGGGACTAGCTAAAGATGAGCAGTTCTTC	CSGRGLAKDEQFF
TRBD1	TRBV2	.	TRBJ1-4	TGTGCCAGCAGTCTCCGGGACAGGGCAAATGAAAAACTGTTTTTT	CASSLRDRANEKLFF
.	TRBV10-2	few	TRBJ1-6	TGCGCCAGCAGTGATGAGGCTTATAATTCACCCCTCCACTTT	CASSDEAYNSPLHF
.	TRBV20-1	.	TRBJ1-2	TGCAGTCAGACGGGGGACCATGGCTACACCTTC	CSQTGDHGYTF
.	TRBV6-2/TRBV6-3	.	TRBJ1-5	TGTGCCAGCAGTTACTCGACAGGCGCAGGCAATCAGCCCCAGCATTTT	CASSYSTGAGNQPQHF
TRBD1	TRBV19	.	TRBJ1-1	TGTGCCAGTAGTATCGGGACAGGGGGTAACACTGAAGCTTTCTTT	CASSIGTGGNTEAFF
.	TRBV30	.	TRBJ1-5	TGTGCCTGGAGTGTAAAGGGGTTCAGCAATCAGCCCCAGCATTTT	CAWSVKGFSNQPQHF
.	TRBV5-4	.	TRBJ2-2	TGTGCCAGCAGTTCCCCCAGGAGGGGACGAGGGGAGCTGTTTTTT	CASSSPRRGRGELFF
TRBD1	TRBV10-3	.	TRBJ1-2	TGTGCCATCAGGGAAACCGGGACAGGGGGGAACTATGGCTACACCTTC	CAIRETGTGGNYGYTF
TRBD2	TRBV6-2/TRBV6-3	.	TRBJ2-1	TGTGCCAGCAGTTACCCTCGACTAGCGGGCCCGTACAATGAGCAGTTCTTC	CASSYPRLAGPYNEQFF
.	TRBV29-1	.	TRBJ1-1	TGCAGCGTTGTTGTGGCGGGAAATACTGAAGCTTTCTTT	CSVVVAGNTEAFF
.	TRBV4-2	.	TRBJ1-2	TGTGCCAGCAGCCAAGAGTGGGATCCCACAGGGAAGGGCAACTATGGCTACACCTTC	CASSQEWDPTGKGNYGYTF
TRBD2	TRBV5-1	.	TRBJ2-3	TGCGCCAGCAGCCCGCAACTAGCGGGGGGAACTAGCACAGATACGCAGTATTTT	CASSPQLAGGTSTDTQYF
.	TRBV5-4	.	TRBJ2-3	TGTGCCAGCAGCCCTGACAGGTACACAGATACGCAGTATTTT	CASSPDRYTDTQYF
.	TRBV9	.	TRBJ1-1	TGTGCCAGCAGCGTAGGAGGCCTCATGAACACTGAAGCTTTCTTT	CASSVGGLMNTEAFF
TRBD1	TRBV19	.	TRBJ1-1	TGTGCCAGTGGCAGGGGGCGGATGGGGGCTTTCTTT	CASGRGRMGAFF
TRBD1	TRBV7-2	few	TRBJ1-5	TGTGCCAGCAGCGCATACAGGGGGGTGGGACCCCAGCATTTT	CASSAYRGVGPQHF
.	TRBV5-1	once	TRBJ1-1	TGCGCCAGCAGCCTGACAAACACTGAAGCTTTCTTT	CASSLTNTEAFF
TRBD2	TRBV2	.	TRBJ2-3	TGTGCCAGCTTTAGCGGGGGGGCAGATACGCAGTATTTT	CASFSGGADTQYF
TRBD1	TRBV10-2	.	TRBJ2-4	TGCGCCAGCAGTGAGGCGACCCCCAGGGGGAGCAACATTCAGTACTTC	CASSEATPRGSNIQYF
.	TRBV12-5	.	TRBJ2-7	TGTGCTAGTGGTTTGGGGACAGTAAGTTCCTACGAGCAGTACTTC	CASGLGTVSSYEQYF
.	TRBV21-1	.	TRBJ2-1	TGTGCCAGCAGTAACATTCCCGGGACTAGCGGGGGCAGCTCCTACAATGAGCAGTTCTTC	CASSNIPGTSGGSSYNEQFF